This T cell receptor (beta chain) was identified during a study of blood T cells in healthy people across ages. Study results and caveats: Diversity was higher, and naive CD4+ cells more numerous, in long-lived donors than in aged donors.

This clonotype was seen only a few times. Its antigen remains unidentified. It was with a sample-barcoded 5' primer and a J-beta primer mix that a second PCR of about 7 to 12 cycles was run. TCRdb reprocessed the 5' RACE reads via MiXCR and lists one record per CDR3 protein. The sample comprises about 780,000 distinct CDR3 sequences, around 25% of which are singletons, and 2.5% to 3.5% rests with the top ten. The CDR3 extends over 19 amino acids. Trimming removed 4 bases from V and 7 bases from J; junction bases left unmatched: 21. Per the germline V gene, CDR1 is MDHEN and CDR2 is SYDVKM. The same sample was also used in a study of T cells of mothers and their children. From that paper: Donation came from three healthy Caucasian mothers together with their six children.

The clonotype originates from a boy under 18 in good health. Sequencing was carried out using blood. This chain joins TRBV28 and TRBJ2-1; 8 nucleotides align to TRBD1. CDR3 residues: CASSSYTSGQGGGGNEQFF. CDR3 DNA sequence: TGTGCCAGCAGTTCCTATACTTCCGGACAGGGAGGAGGGGGTAATGAGCAGTTCTTC.